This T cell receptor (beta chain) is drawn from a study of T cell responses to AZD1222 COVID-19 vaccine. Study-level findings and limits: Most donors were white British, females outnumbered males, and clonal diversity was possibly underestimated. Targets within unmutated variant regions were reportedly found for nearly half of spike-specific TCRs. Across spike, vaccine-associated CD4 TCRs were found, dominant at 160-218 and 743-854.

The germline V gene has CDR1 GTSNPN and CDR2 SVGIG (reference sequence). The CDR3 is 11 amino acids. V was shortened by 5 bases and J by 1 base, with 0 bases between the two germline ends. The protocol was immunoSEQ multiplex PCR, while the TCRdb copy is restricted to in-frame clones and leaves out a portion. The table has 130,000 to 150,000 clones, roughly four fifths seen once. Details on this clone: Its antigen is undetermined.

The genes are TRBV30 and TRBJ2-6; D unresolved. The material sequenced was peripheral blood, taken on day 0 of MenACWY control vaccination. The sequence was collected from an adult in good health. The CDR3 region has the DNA TGTGCCTGGTCTGGGGCCAACGTCCTGACTTTC. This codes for CAWSGANVLTF.